A selection of T cell receptor beta chains follows, all from one sample in a study of T-cell reconstitution after alpha-beta-depleted transplantation in children. Each CDR3 protein gets one entry after TCRdb re-called the PCR reads with MiXCR. The sample lists 450,000 to 600,000 distinct CDR3 sequences; over 10% were seen once. The sample consisted of PBMCs, mostly from graft donor cells, taken 360 days after TCRalphabeta/CD19-depleted stem cell transplant. Receptors originate from a male patient between 5 and 17 years old who had a stem cell transplant for acute myeloid leukemia, so the T cells may come from the graft donor. Both conserved end residues are part of each CDR3. D genes are given only for firm matches. The listing skips clone size in some rows; elsewhere it reads once, few, many or a size class.

D: TRBD1
J: TRBJ2-5
size: -
V: TRBV20-1
CDR3: CSALKRQGQETQYF
DNA: TGCAGTGCCCTGAAGAGACAGGGTCAAGAGACCCAGTACTTC

D: -
J: TRBJ1-2
size: -
V: TRBV29-1
CDR3: CSVRQTTNYGYTF
DNA: TGCAGCGTACGACAGACTACTAACTATGGCTACACCTTC

D: TRBD2
J: TRBJ2-5
size: many
V: TRBV4-3
CDR3: CASSQRGRVKETQYF
DNA: TGCGCCAGCAGCCAACGCGGGAGGGTTAAAGAGACCCAGTACTTC

D: TRBD2
J: TRBJ2-5
size: -
V: TRBV9
CDR3: CASSVERERQGTQYF
DNA: TGTGCCAGCAGCGTAGAGCGGGAGCGCCAGGGGACCCAGTACTTC

D: -
J: TRBJ1-5
size: -
V: TRBV12-3/TRBV12-4
CDR3: CASSFNRVQPQHF
DNA: TGTGCCAGCAGTTTTAATCGGGTCCAGCCCCAGCATTTT

D: -
J: TRBJ1-3
size: -
V: TRBV28
CDR3: CASSSSMFDSGNTIYF
DNA: TGTGCCAGCAGCTCCTCAATGTTTGACTCTGGAAACACCATATATTTT

D: TRBD2
J: TRBJ2-1
size: -
V: TRBV4-3
CDR3: CASSQEGFGGRAYNEQFF
DNA: TGCGCCAGCAGCCAAGAGGGGTTCGGCGGGAGGGCCTACAATGAGCAGTTCTTC

D: TRBD2
J: TRBJ2-1
size: many
V: TRBV29-1
CDR3: CSVELGLASYEQFF
DNA: TGCAGCGTTGAGTTGGGACTAGCGTCTTATGAGCAGTTCTTC

D: -
J: TRBJ2-6
size: many
V: TRBV5-1
CDR3: CASSLGQSSSGANVLTF
DNA: TGCGCCAGCAGCTTGGGCCAAAGTAGCTCTGGGGCCAACGTCCTGACTTTC

D: TRBD1
J: TRBJ2-7
size: few
V: TRBV28
CDR3: CASSEPRGQVGSYEQYF
DNA: TGTGCCAGCAGTGAGCCTAGGGGGCAAGTGGGTTCGTACGAGCAGTACTTC

D: TRBD1
J: TRBJ2-4
size: few
V: TRBV12-3/TRBV12-4
CDR3: CASSYRGTKNIQYF
DNA: TGTGCCAGCAGTTACAGGGGAACCAAAAACATTCAGTACTTC

D: -
J: TRBJ2-7
size: many
V: TRBV7-9
CDR3: CASRPGEGESYEQYF
DNA: TGTGCCAGCAGACCCGGGGAGGGGGAGTCCTACGAGCAGTACTTC

D: TRBD2
J: TRBJ2-1
size: -
V: TRBV20-1
CDR3: CSARDFGGRADNEQFF
DNA: TGCAGTGCTAGAGATTTCGGCGGGAGGGCCGACAATGAGCAGTTCTTC